This T cell receptor (beta chain) is from a study of blood T cell repertoires in COVID-19. Germline assignment: CDR1 MDHEN and CDR2 SYDVKM. The CDR3 extends over 17 amino acids. V gave up 5 bases and J gave up 1 base; unmatched junction bases: 10. The protocol was immunoSEQ multiplex PCR, while the TCRdb copy is restricted to in-frame clones and leaves out a portion. The repertoire holds approximately 220,000 clones, approximately 91% seen once, with 0.72% in the top ten. The sample comprised peripheral blood. This chain joins TRBV28 and TRBJ2-7; 11 positions agree with TRBD2. This TCR was recovered from a man aged 40-49 years with acute or convalescent COVID-19. The CDR3 sequence is CASSIQTSGGKSYEQYF. CDR3 DNA: TGTGCCAGCAGTATACAAACTAGCGGGGGAAAGTCCTACGAGCAGTACTTC.